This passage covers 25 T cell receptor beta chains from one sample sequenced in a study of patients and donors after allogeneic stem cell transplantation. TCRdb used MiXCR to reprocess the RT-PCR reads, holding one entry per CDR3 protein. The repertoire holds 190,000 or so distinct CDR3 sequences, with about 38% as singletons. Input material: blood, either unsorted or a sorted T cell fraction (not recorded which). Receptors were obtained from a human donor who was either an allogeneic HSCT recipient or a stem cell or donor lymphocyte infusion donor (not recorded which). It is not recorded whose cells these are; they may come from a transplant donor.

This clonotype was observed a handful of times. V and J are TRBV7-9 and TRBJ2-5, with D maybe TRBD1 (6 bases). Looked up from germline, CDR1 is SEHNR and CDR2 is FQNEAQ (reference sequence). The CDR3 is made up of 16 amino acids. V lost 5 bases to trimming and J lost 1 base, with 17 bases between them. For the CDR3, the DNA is TGTGCCAGCAGCGTACAGGGTATAGGAACCCAAGAGACCCAGTACTTC. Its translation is CASSVQGIGTQETQYF.

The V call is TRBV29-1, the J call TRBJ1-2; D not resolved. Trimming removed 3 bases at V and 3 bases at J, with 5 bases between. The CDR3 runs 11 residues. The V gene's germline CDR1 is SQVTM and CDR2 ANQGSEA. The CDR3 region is CSVEEDYGYTF. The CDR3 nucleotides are TGCAGCGTTGAGGAGGACTATGGCTACACCTTC.

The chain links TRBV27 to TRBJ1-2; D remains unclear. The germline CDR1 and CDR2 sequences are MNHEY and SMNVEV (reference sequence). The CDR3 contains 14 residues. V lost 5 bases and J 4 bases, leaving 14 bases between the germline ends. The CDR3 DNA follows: TGTGCCAGCAGTCGTAGGCCTGTCAGCTATGGCTACACCTTC. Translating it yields CASSRRPVSYGYTF.

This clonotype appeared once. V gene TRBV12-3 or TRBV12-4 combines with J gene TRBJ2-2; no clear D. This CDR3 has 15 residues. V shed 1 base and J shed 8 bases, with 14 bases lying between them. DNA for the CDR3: TGTGCCAGCAGTTTAGTCCGGGCCCCCCGAGGGGAGCTGTTTTTT. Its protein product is CASSLVRAPRGELFF.

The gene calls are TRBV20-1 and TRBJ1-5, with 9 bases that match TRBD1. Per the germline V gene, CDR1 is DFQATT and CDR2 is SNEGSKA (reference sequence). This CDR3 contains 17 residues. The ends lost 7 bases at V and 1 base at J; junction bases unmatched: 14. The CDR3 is CSGVIGQGLYSNQPQHF. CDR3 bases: TGCAGTGGGGTAATTGGACAGGGGTTGTACAGCAATCAGCCCCAGCATTTT.

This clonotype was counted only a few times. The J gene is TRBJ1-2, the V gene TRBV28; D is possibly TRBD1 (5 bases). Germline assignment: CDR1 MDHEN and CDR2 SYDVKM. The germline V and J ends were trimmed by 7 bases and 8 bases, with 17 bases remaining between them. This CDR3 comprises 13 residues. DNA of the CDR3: TGTGCCAGCAATCCGGGACCCTCGAGGGGCTACACCTTC. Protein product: CASNPGPSRGYTF.

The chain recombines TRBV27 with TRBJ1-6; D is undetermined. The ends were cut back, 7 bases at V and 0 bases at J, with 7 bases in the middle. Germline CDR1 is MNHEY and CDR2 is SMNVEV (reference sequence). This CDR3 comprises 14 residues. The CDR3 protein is CASTVSSYNSPLHF. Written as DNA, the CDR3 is TGTGCCAGCACCGTAAGCTCCTATAATTCACCCCTCCACTTT.

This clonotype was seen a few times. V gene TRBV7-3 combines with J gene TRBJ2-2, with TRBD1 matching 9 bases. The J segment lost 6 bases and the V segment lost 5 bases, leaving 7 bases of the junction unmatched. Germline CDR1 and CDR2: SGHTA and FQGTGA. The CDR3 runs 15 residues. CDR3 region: CASSPMGQGAGELFF. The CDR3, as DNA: TGTGCCAGCAGCCCTATGGGACAGGGCGCCGGGGAGCTGTTTTTT.

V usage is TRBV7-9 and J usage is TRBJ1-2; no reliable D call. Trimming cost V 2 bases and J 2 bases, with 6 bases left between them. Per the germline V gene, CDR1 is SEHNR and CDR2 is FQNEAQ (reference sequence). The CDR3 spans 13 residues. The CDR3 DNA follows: TGTGCCAGCAGCTTACAGATAAACTATGGCTACACCTTC. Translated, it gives CASSLQINYGYTF.

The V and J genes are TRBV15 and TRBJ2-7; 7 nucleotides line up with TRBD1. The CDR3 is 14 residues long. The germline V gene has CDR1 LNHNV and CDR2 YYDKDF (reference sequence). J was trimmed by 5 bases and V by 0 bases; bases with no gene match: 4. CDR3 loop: CATSRDPRGNEQYF. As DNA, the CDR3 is TGTGCCACCAGCAGAGACCCCAGGGGGAACGAGCAGTACTTC.

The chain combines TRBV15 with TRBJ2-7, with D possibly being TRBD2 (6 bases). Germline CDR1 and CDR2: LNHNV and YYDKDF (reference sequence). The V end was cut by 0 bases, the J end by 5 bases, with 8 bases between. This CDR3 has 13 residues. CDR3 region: CATSRDPGDEQYF. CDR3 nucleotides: TGTGCCACCAGCAGAGATCCGGGGGACGAGCAGTACTTC. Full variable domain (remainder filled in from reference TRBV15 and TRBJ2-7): DAMVIQNPRYQVTQFGKPVTLSCSQTLNHNVMYWYQQKSSQAPKLLFHYYDKDFNNEADTPDNFQSRRPNTSFCFLDIRSPGLGDTAMYLCATSRDPGDEQYFGPGTRLTVT.

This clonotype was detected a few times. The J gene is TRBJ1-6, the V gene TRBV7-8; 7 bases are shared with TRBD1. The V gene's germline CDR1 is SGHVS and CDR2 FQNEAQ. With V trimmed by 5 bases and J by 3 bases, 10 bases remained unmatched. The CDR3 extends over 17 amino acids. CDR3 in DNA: TGTGCCAGCAGCCCAACTCCCGGGACAGTCTATAATTCACCCCTCCACTTT. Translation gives CASSPTPGTVYNSPLHF. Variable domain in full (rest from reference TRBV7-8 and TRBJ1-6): GAGVSQSPRYKVAKRGQDVALRCDPISGHVSLFWYQQALGQGPEFLTYFQNEAQLDKSGLPSDRFFAERPEGSVSTLKIQRTQQEDSAVYLCASSPTPGTVYNSPLHFGNGTRLTVT.

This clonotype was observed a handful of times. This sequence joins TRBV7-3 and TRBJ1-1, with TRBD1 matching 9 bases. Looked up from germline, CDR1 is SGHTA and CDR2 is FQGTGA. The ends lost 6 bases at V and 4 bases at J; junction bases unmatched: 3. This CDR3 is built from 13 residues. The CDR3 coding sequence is TGTGCCAGCAGACAGGACAGGGGCACTGAAGCTTTCTTT. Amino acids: CASRQDRGTEAFF.

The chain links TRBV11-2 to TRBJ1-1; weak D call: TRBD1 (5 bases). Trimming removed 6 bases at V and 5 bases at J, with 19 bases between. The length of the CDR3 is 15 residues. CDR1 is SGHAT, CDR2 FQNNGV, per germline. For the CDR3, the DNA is TGTGCCAGCAGGTTCCTAGGAGGGGCGACGACTGAAGCTTTCTTT. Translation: CASRFLGGATTEAFF.

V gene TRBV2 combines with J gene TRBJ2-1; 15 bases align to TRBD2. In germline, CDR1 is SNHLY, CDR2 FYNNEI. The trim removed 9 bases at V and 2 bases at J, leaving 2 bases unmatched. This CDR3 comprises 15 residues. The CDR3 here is CARGLAGGPYNEQFF. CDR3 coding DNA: TGTGCCAGGGGACTAGCGGGGGGTCCCTACAATGAGCAGTTCTTC.

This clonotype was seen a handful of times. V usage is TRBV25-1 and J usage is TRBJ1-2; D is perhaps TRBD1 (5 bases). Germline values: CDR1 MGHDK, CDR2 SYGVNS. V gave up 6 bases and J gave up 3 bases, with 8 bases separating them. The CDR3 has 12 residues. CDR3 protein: CASRRGDYGYTF. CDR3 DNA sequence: TGTGCCAGCAGACGGGGCGACTATGGCTACACCTTC.

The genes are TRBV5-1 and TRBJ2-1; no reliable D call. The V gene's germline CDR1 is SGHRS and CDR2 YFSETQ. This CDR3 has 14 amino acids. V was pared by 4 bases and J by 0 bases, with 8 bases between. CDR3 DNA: TGCGCCAGCAGCGTAACACACTCCTACAATGAGCAGTTCTTC. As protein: CASSVTHSYNEQFF.

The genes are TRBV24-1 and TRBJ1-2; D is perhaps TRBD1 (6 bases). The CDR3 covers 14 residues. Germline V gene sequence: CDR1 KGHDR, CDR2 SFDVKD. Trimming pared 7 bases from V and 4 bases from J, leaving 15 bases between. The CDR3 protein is CATSDTGTTYGYTF. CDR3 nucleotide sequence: TGTGCCACCAGCGATACAGGGACCACCTATGGCTACACCTTC.

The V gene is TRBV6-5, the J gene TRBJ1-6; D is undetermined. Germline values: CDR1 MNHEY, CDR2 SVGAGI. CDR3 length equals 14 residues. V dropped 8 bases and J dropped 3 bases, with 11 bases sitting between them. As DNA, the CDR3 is TGTGCCAGCGGCCCCCGGGACTATAATTCACCCCTCCACTTT. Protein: CASGPRDYNSPLHF.

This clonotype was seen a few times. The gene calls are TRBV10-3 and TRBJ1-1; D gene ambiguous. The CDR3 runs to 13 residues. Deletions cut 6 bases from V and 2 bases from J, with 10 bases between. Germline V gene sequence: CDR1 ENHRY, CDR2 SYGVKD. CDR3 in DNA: TGTGCCATCAGCGCGGTGGATAACACTGAAGCTTTCTTT. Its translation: CAISAVDNTEAFF.

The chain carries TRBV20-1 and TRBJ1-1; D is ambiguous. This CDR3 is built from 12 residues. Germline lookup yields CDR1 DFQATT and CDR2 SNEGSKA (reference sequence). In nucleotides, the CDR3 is TGCGGAATTTCAGGAGGGAGTACTGAAGCTTTCTTT. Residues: CGISGGSTEAFF.

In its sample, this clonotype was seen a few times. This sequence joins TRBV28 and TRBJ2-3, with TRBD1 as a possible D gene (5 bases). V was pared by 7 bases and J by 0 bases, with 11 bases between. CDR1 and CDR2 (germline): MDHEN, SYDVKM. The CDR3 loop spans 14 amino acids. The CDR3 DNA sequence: TGTGCCAGCACCGACAGACTCAGCACAGATACGCAGTATTTT. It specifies CASTDRLSTDTQYF.

DNA of the CDR3: TGCAGTGCTGCCGGGACAGCGGGCCTGGGAACCTATAATGAAAAACTGTTTTTT. This codes for CSAAGTAGLGTYNEKLFF. V usage is TRBV20-1 and J usage is TRBJ1-4, with 7 bases aligning to TRBD1. CDR3 length equals 18 residues. Looked up from germline, CDR1 is DFQATT and CDR2 is SNEGSKA (reference sequence). Germline trimming cut 5 bases from V and 4 bases from J; bases unmatched to any gene: 19.

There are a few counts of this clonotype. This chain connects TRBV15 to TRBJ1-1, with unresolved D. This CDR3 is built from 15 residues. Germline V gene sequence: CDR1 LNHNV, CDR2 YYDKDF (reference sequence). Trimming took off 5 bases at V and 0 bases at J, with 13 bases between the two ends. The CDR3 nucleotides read TGTGCCACCAGCTCTCACATAGGATTGAACACTGAAGCTTTCTTT. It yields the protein CATSSHIGLNTEAFF.

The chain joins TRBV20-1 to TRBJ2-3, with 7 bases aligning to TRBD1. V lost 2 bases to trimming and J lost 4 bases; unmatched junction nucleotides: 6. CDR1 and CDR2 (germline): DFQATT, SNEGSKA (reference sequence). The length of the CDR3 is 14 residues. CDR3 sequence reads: CSARPWDRADTQYF. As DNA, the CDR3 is TGCAGTGCTAGACCCTGGGACAGAGCAGATACGCAGTATTTT.